Detailed here is one T cell receptor beta chain. No cognate antigen has been identified for it. There are no base qualities to consult, and no much larger clone falls within one base. To sequence the TCRbeta CDR3 region, genomic DNA was isolated from the sorted cells. The immunoSEQ Assay was used for sequencing of TCRbeta CDR3 regions. TCRdb carries this immuneACCESS record with in-frame sequences only. Its versions omit some clonotypes, under half of them owing to an unresolved V gene in the studies checked, with the rest unexplained. This sample is represented by fewer than 60,000 clones; 70% to 90% of them were singletons. The ten largest clones represent 13% to 15% of the sample. These data originate in a study of OX40 agonist ivuxolimab in advanced cancers. In terms of the full investigation: Ivuxolimab was a fully human IgG2 agonistic monoclonal antibody targeting the costimulatory receptor OX40 (CD134). Intravenous ivuxolimab was administered to patients every 2 weeks at six dose levels: 0.01, 0.1, 0.3, 1.5, 3 and 10 mg/kg. Among the 50 to 55 dose-escalation patients, about 20 had hepatocellular carcinoma, 15 melanoma, 9 renal cell carcinoma and 9 head and neck cancer. In the dose-escalation cohort, 82.7% of patients were male, and the mean age was approximately 64 years, with a range of about 23 to 90. Patients were allowed to have had prior anti-PD-1, anti-PD-L1 or anti-CTLA-4 therapy, and more than 30% of the dose-escalation patients had previously received checkpoint inhibitors. Three dose-escalation patients achieved partial responses, one with hepatocellular carcinoma and two with cutaneous melanoma. The purpose of peripheral TCRbeta sequencing was to test whether ivuxolimab changed TCR sequence diversity and led to clonal T-cell expansion. The paper describes the monotherapy dose-escalation part (N = 52 patients) of the phase I trial of ivuxolimab. Overall study outcomes, separate from this receptor: Low levels of normalized T-cell clonal expansion were also shown by some nonresponding patients. On average, CD8+ T cells showed more expanded clones than CD4+ T cells after ivuxolimab. In the 0.1-3.0 mg/kg groups, partial responders were among the patients with the lowest normalized peripheral clonal expansion, particularly in CD8+ T cells. Antigen specificity was not determined for the clonally expanded peripheral T cells. Clonal expansion of both CD4+ and CD8+ blood T cells was observed from baseline to week 6 at doses 0.1 to 3.0 mg/kg.

Patients with a history of autoimmune disease or receiving systemic immunosuppression were excluded from the trial. In every dose cohort, peripheral blood was drawn for TCR sequencing at baseline, cycle 4 day 1, and cycle 7 day 1. The samples were taken from a phase I, first-in-human, multicenter, open-label dose-escalation trial of ivuxolimab. Adults with locally advanced or metastatic melanoma, renal cell carcinoma, hepatocellular carcinoma or head and neck squamous cell carcinoma were enrolled in the trial. Before TCR sequencing, CD4+ T cells and CD8+ T cells from peripheral blood were sorted into separate populations. The CDR3 measures 15 amino acids from cysteine to phenylalanine. CDR3 DNA is the only sequence kept; it has 45 bases, read in frame from the first base. V is pruned by 4 bases and J by 4 bases, leaving 6 bases of the junction without a gene match. CDR1 and CDR2 (MGHRA, YSYEKL) derive from the germline V gene.

The sample in question was CD4+ or CD8+ T cells sorted from blood, obtained in a trial of the OX40 agonist ivuxolimab. The receptor was derived from an adult with an advanced solid tumor such as melanoma, head and neck, liver or kidney cancer. The receptor chain draws on TRBV4-1 and TRBJ1-2, with 10 bases aligning to TRBD1. CDR3 reads: CASSRGQGVSYGYTF. The sequence in DNA is TGCGCCAGCAGCCGCGGACAGGGGGTTTCCTATGGCTACACCTTC.